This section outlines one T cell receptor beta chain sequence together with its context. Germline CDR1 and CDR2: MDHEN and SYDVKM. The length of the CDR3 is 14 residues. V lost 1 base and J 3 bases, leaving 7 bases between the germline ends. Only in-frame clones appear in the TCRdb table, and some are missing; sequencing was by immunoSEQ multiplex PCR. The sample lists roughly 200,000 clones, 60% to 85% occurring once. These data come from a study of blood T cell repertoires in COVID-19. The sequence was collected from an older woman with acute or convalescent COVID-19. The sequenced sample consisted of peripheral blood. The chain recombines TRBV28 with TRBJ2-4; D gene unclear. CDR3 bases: TGTGCCAGCAGTTTATCAGAAAGCAAAAACATTCAGTACTTC. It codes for CASSLSESKNIQYF.